The 10 T cell receptor beta chains given below trace back to one sample, sequenced in a study of T cell repertoires in cytomegalovirus infection. TCRdb re-analysed the reads in MiXCR, keeping a single row per CDR3 protein. The sample carries under 300,000 distinct CDR3 sequences, 22% recorded once. What these receptors recognize is not known. The sample in question was cultured PBMCs, obtained from culture after CMV antigen stimulation. The receptors derive from a human donor in good health (CMV status not recorded). Some clones in this sample may be carry-over from other donors' samples.

This clonotype has at least ten counts. V usage is TRBV15 and J usage is TRBJ1-1; maybe TRBD1 (6 bases). Looked up from germline, CDR1 is LNHNV and CDR2 is YYDKDF (reference sequence). Trimming left V 5 bases short and J 2 bases short, with 12 bases between. This CDR3 spans 14 amino acids. The CDR3 loop reads CATSYDRTNTEAFF. The CDR3, as DNA: TGTGCCACCAGCTACGACAGGACCAACACTGAAGCTTTCTTT.

The J gene is TRBJ2-7, the V gene TRBV12-3 or TRBV12-4, with 9 bases fitting TRBD1. The CDR3 runs to 16 residues. The J segment lost 2 bases and the V segment lost 7 bases, leaving 12 bases of the junction unmatched. The CDR3 loop is CASTQGPGQGPYEQYF. DNA of the CDR3: TGTGCCAGCACCCAAGGACCGGGACAGGGCCCCTACGAGCAGTACTTC.

V gene TRBV7-9 combines with J gene TRBJ2-1, with D possibly being TRBD1 (5 bases). This CDR3 spans 18 amino acids. In germline, CDR1 is SEHNR, CDR2 FQNEAQ (reference sequence). Trimming stripped 1 base from V and 8 bases from J, with 24 bases between. Here the CDR3 DNA reads TGTGCCAGCAGCTTAGTTCGGTTGCAGGGCGCTATTGCCGATGAGCAGTTCTTC. Amino acids: CASSLVRLQGAIADEQFF.

This rearrangement joins TRBV4-3 to TRBJ2-7; D not resolved. The V end lost 0 bases, the J end lost 5 bases, and 8 bases lay between the germline ends. This CDR3 has 13 residues. Germline CDR1 and CDR2: LGHNA and YSLEER. The CDR3 DNA is TGCGCCAGCAGCCAAGATCCTAGTAACGAGCAGTACTTC. Translating it yields CASSQDPSNEQYF.

A word on this clonotype: One base away lies a much larger clone, so this may be a sequencing read error. The genes are TRBV7-2 and TRBJ1-2; D gene uncertain. The germline CDR1 and CDR2 sequences are SGHTA and FQGNSA. The CDR3 consists of 13 residues. V dropped 2 bases and J dropped 8 bases, with 12 bases sitting between them. This chain's CDR3 is CASSLTDQGGYTF. CDR3 DNA sequence: TGTGCCAGCAGCTTAACCGACCAAGGGGGCTACACCTTC.

The table lists this clonotype with a few counts. Here the CDR3 DNA reads TGCGCCAGCAAGGACAGGGGATGGGAAAAACTGTTTTTT. Translation: CASKDRGWEKLFF. The chain joins TRBV10-2 to TRBJ1-4; TRBD1 matches 9 bases. This CDR3 comprises 13 residues. J gave up 8 bases and V 7 bases, and 5 bases lay outside the gene matches. The V gene's germline CDR1 is WSHSY and CDR2 SAAADI.

The rearrangement joins TRBV5-1 to TRBJ2-2; possible D gene TRBD1, 6 bases. V was clipped by 6 bases and J by 0 bases, with 12 bases between them. The length of the CDR3 is 15 residues. In germline, CDR1 is SGHRS, CDR2 YFSETQ. The CDR3 is CASTRTAANTGELFF. The CDR3 DNA reads as TGCGCCAGCACAAGGACAGCTGCGAACACCGGGGAGCTGTTTTTT. The whole variable domain, remainder taken from reference TRBV5-1 and TRBJ2-2, is KAGVTQTPRYLIKTRGQQVTLSCSPISGHRSVSWYQQTPGQGLQFLFEYFSETQRNKGNFPGRFSGRQFSNSRSEMNVSTLELGDSALYLCASTRTAANTGELFFGEGSRLTVL.

This clonotype was seen many times. J is TRBJ2-3 and V is TRBV7-6; D gene unclear. The CDR3 contains 15 residues. V was pared by 5 bases and J by 0 bases, with 12 bases between. The germline gives CDR1 SGHVS, CDR2 FNYEAQ. In DNA, the CDR3 is TGTGCCAGCAGCCCAGGACCACGTAGCACAGATACGCAGTATTTT. Translating gives CASSPGPRSTDTQYF. Full variable domain (outside the CDR3, taken from reference TRBV7-6 and TRBJ2-3): GAGVSQSPRYKVTKRGQDVALRCDPISGHVSLYWYRQALGQGPEFLTYFNYEAQQDKSGLPNDRFSAERPEGSISTLTIQRTEQRDSAMYRCASSPGPRSTDTQYFGPGTRLTVL.

The chain combines TRBV7-7 with TRBJ2-3; D might be TRBD1 (6 bases). CDR3 length: 16 amino acids. Germline loops: CDR1 SSHAT, CDR2 FNYEAQ (reference sequence). V was trimmed by 5 bases and J by 1 base, leaving 16 bases between them. This chain's CDR3 is CASSPGVGIGTDTQYF. CDR3 nucleotides: TGTGCCAGCAGCCCAGGGGTGGGAATTGGCACAGATACGCAGTATTTT.

In this sample, this clonotype turned up a few times. This chain uses TRBV19 with TRBJ1-5; TRBD1 might be the D (6 bases). V gave up 5 bases and J gave up 4 bases, with 12 bases separating them. This CDR3 spans 14 amino acids. Germline loops: CDR1 LNHDA, CDR2 SQIVND (reference sequence). The CDR3 DNA sequence: TGTGCCAGTAGTGTGGACAGAGCAAATCAGCCCCAGCATTTT. Its translation is CASSVDRANQPQHF.